One sample yielded the 8 T cell receptor beta chains listed below, sequenced in a study of T cell responses to AZD1222 COVID-19 vaccine (TCRdb year 2021). Reading the label with the study, this specimen's time point is: baseline before first vaccination. Receptor libraries were prepared by the immunoSEQ multiplex PCR assay. In its TCRdb copy, this immuneACCESS table keeps in-frame sequences only and misses some clones. Where compared with another copy, unresolved V genes explain less than half of these, and the others have no known cause. For this sample there are just under 55,000 clones; roughly 87% appear just once. The top ten clonotypes cover around 4% of the sample. Source: peripheral blood, taken on day 0 of AZD1222 vaccination. These receptors came from an adult in good health.

This chain joins TRBV19 and TRBJ2-1, with 11 nucleotides matching TRBD2. The V gene's germline CDR1 is LNHDA and CDR2 SQIVND (reference sequence). V trimming: 3 bases; J trimming: 5 bases; junction bases outside the gene matches: 6. The CDR3 loop spans 16 amino acids. The CDR3 spells CASSISLAGGDNEQFF. The CDR3 DNA reads TGTGCCAGTAGTATTAGCCTAGCGGGGGGAGACAATGAGCAGTTCTTC.

The sample holds a few counts of this clone. The chain combines TRBV7-3 with TRBJ2-2; possibly TRBD1 for D (6 bases). Germline V gene sequence: CDR1 SGHTA, CDR2 FQGTGA. The CDR3 runs 16 residues. Trimming shortened V by 5 bases and J by 7 bases, and 20 bases separated the two germline ends. In DNA, the CDR3 is TGTGCCAGCAGCCCCCGGGACCACAGGGAGAACGGGGAGCTGTTTTTT. Translation: CASSPRDHRENGELFF.

Comment on this clone: Other nucleotide sequences from this sample produce the same CDR3. The gene calls are TRBV24-1 and TRBJ1-5; unclear D gene. Looked up from germline, CDR1 is KGHDR and CDR2 is SFDVKD. The V end was cut by 3 bases, the J end by 4 bases, with 6 bases between. This CDR3 contains 13 residues. CDR3 sequence (DNA): TGTGCCACCAGTGATGGGTCTAATCAGCCCCAGCATTTT. This translates into CATSDGSNQPQHF.

The chain carries TRBV7-2 and TRBJ2-3, with D perhaps being TRBD1 or TRBD2 (5 bases each). CDR1 is SGHTA and CDR2 is FQGNSA in the germline V gene. V lost 4 bases and J 1 base, leaving 12 bases between the germline ends. The CDR3 has 15 amino acids. DNA for the CDR3: TGTGCCAGCAGCTCCGCGAGGGGAGGCACAGATACGCAGTATTTT. Translating gives CASSSARGGTDTQYF.

The rearrangement links TRBV7-2 to TRBJ1-2, with a weak D call TRBD1 (6 bases). Between the trimmed V and J ends, which lost 2 bases and 5 bases, there was a span of 18 bases. CDR3 length: 16 amino acids. Germline lookup yields CDR1 SGHTA and CDR2 FQGNSA. The CDR3 reads CASSLSYTGYPYGYTF. DNA of the CDR3: TGTGCCAGCAGCTTAAGCTATACAGGGTACCCTTATGGCTACACCTTC.

This chain uses TRBV19 with TRBJ2-6; D might be TRBD2 (6 bases). The CDR3 totals 15 residues. Germline V gene lookup returns CDR1 LNHDA and CDR2 SQIVND (reference sequence). The germline V and J ends were trimmed by 5 bases and 5 bases, with 13 bases remaining between them. The CDR3 sequence is CASSWRGRRANVLTF. The CDR3 bases are TGTGCCAGTAGTTGGAGGGGAAGAAGGGCCAACGTCCTGACTTTC.

The rearrangement joins TRBV7-3 to TRBJ2-2; no reliable D call. This CDR3 has 12 residues. V lost 3 bases, J lost 6 bases, and 5 bases lay in between. The V gene's germline CDR1 is SGHTA and CDR2 FQGTGA. The CDR3 protein is CASSFRPGELFF. In DNA, the CDR3 is TGTGCCAGCAGCTTCCGGCCCGGGGAGCTGTTTTTT.

This clone was seen a handful of times. The V gene is TRBV18, the J gene TRBJ1-4; TRBD1 agrees at 7 bases. The CDR3 extends over 16 amino acids. V trimming: 6 bases; J trimming: 4 bases; junction bases outside the gene matches: 11. CDR1 is KGHSH and CDR2 is LQKENI in the germline V gene. Here the CDR3 DNA reads TGTGCCAGCTCCTCAATGTCGGGACAGCTTAATGAAAAACTGTTTTTT. This encodes CASSSMSGQLNEKLFF.